This T cell receptor beta chain originates from a study of T cell responses to AZD1222 COVID-19 vaccine. Study-wide results and limits: Researchers report vaccine-associated CD4 TCRs spanning spike, with dominance at 160-218 and 743-854. Most donors were white British and more were female, and clonal diversity was possibly underestimated.

Libraries were prepared by immunoSEQ multiplex PCR; TCRdb keeps only in-frame clonotypes and omits some of them. The sample shows 130,000 or so clones, about 90% of them seen only once. CDR3 length equals 15 residues. V dropped 3 bases and J dropped 5 bases, with 14 bases sitting between them. From germline, CDR1 is SGHDT and CDR2 YYEEEE. About this clone itself: Its antigen remains unidentified.

This TCR came from an adult who received the AZD1222 COVID-19 vaccine. This chain connects TRBV5-6 to TRBJ2-2; D remains unclear. Sequencing used peripheral blood, obtained 28 days after the second AZD1222 dose. CDR3 DNA: TGTGCCAGCAGCTCCCTTGGGGTGGGAACCGGGGAGCTGTTTTTT. Translation: CASSSLGVGTGELFF.